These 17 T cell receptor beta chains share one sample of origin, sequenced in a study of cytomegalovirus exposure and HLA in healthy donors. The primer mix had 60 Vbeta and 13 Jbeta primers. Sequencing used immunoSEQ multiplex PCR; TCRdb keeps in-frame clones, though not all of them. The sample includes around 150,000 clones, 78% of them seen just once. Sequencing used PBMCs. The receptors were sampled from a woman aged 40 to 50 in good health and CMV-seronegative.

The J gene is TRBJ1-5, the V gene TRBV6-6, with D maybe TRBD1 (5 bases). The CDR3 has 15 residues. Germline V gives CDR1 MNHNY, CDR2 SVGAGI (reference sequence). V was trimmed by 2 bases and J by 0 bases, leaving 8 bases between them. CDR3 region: CASSYRQNSNQPQHF. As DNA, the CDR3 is TGTGCCAGCAGTTACAGACAGAATAGCAATCAGCCCCAGCATTTT.

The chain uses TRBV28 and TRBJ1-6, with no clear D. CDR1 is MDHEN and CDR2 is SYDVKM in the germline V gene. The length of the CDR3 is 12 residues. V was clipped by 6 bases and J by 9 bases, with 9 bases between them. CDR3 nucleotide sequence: TGTGCCAGCAGCGGTTTGTTTTCACCCCTCCACTTT. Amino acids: CASSGLFSPLHF.

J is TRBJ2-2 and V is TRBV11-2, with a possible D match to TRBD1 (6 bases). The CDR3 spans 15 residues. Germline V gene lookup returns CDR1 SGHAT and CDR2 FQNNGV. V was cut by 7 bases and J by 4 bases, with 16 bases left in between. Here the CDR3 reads CASTFSLGGTGELFF. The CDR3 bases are TGTGCCAGCACCTTCTCCCTAGGGGGCACCGGGGAGCTGTTTTTT.

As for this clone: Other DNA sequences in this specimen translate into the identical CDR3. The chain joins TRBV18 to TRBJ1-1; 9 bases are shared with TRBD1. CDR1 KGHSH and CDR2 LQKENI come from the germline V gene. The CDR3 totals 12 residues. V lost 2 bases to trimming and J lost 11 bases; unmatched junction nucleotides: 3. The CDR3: CASSPRTGEAFF. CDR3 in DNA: TGTGCCAGCTCACCAAGGACAGGGGAGGCTTTCTTT.

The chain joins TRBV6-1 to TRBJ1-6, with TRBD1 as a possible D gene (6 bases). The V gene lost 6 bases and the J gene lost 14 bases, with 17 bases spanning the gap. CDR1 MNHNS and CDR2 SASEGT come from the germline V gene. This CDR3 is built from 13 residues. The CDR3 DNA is TGTGCCAGCAGGGAGGGGGGGGCGGCGGCCCTCCACTTT. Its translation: CASREGGAAALHF.

The chain's CDR3 is CASSWRNNEQFF. CDR3 coding DNA: TGCGCCAGCAGCTGGCGGAACAATGAGCAGTTCTTC. The chain uses TRBV5-1 and TRBJ2-1; D call uncertain. Trimming cost V 3 bases and J 5 bases, with 6 bases left between them. The CDR3 spans 12 residues. From germline, CDR1 is SGHRS and CDR2 YFSETQ.

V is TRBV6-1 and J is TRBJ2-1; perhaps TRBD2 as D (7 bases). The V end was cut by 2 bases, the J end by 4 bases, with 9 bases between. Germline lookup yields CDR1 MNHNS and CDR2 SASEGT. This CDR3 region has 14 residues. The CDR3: CASSERGGYNEQFF. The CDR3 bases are TGTGCCAGCAGTGAAAGGGGGGGGTACAATGAGCAGTTCTTC.

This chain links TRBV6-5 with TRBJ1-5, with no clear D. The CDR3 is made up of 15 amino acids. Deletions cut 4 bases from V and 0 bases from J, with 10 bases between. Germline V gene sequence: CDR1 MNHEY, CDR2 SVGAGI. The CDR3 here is CASSLGRYSNQPQHF. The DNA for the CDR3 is TGTGCCAGCAGTTTGGGCAGGTATAGCAATCAGCCCCAGCATTTT.

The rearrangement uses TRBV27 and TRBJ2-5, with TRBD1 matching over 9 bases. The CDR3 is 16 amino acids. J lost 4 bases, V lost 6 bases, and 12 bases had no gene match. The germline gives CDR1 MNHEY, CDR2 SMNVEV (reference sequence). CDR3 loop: CASSLNRGRGRETQYF. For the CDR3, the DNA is TGTGCCAGCAGCTTGAACAGGGGGCGCGGGCGAGAGACCCAGTACTTC.

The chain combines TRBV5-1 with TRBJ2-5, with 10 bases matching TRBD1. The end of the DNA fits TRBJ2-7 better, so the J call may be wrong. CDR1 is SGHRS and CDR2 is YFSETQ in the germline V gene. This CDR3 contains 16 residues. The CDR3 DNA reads TGCGCCAGCAGCTTGCTGCCGGGACAGGGGCTCAGCGAGCAGTACTTC. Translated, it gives CASSLLPGQGLSEQYF.

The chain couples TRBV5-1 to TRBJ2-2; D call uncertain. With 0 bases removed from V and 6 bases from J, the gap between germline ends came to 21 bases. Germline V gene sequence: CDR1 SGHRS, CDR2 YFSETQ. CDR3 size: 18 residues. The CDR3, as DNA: TGCGCCAGCAGCTTGGCCACGGTGGGTAGCTGGTCTGCCGGGGAGCTGTTTTTT. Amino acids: CASSLATVGSWSAGELFF.

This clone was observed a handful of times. CDR3 nucleotides: TGTGCCAGCAGCCATGGGAGTGAAGAGACCCAGTACTTC. Its translation is CASSHGSEETQYF. The rearrangement uses TRBV9 and TRBJ2-5; the D gene is possibly TRBD2 (5 bases). From germline, CDR1 is SGDLS and CDR2 YYNGEE. This CDR3 comprises 13 residues. The V end was cut by 4 bases, the J end by 3 bases, with 10 bases between.

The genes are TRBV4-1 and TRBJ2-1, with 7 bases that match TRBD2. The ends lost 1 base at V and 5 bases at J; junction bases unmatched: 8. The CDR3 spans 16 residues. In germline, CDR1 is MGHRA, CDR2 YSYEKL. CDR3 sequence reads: CASSQGVGGGDNEQFF. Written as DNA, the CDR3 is TGCGCCAGCAGCCAAGGGGTGGGTGGGGGGGACAATGAGCAGTTCTTC.

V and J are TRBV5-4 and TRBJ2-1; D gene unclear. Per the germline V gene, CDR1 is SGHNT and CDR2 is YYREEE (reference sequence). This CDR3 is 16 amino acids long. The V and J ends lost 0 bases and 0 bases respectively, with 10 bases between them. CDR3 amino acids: CASSLVTLSSYNEQFF. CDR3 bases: TGTGCCAGCAGCTTGGTTACTCTGAGCTCCTACAATGAGCAGTTCTTC.

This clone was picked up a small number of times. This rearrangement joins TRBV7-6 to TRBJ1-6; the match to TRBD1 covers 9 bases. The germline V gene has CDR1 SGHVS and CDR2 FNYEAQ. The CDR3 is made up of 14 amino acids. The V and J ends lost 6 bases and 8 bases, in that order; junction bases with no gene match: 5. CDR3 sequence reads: CASRKQGAYSPLHF. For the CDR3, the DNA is TGTGCCAGCAGGAAACAGGGGGCATATTCACCCCTCCACTTT.

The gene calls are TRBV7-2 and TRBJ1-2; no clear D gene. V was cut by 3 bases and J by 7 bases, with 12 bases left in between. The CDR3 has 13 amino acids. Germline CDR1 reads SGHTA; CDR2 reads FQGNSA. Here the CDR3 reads CASSFRREGGYTF. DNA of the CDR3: TGTGCCAGCAGCTTCAGGAGAGAGGGTGGCTACACCTTC.

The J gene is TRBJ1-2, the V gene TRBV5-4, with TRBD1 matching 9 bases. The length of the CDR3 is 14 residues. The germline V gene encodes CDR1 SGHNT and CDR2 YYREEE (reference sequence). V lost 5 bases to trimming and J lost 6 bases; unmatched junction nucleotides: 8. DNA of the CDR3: TGTGCCAGCAGTTCGCCGGGACAGGGACATGGCTACACCTTC. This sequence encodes CASSSPGQGHGYTF.